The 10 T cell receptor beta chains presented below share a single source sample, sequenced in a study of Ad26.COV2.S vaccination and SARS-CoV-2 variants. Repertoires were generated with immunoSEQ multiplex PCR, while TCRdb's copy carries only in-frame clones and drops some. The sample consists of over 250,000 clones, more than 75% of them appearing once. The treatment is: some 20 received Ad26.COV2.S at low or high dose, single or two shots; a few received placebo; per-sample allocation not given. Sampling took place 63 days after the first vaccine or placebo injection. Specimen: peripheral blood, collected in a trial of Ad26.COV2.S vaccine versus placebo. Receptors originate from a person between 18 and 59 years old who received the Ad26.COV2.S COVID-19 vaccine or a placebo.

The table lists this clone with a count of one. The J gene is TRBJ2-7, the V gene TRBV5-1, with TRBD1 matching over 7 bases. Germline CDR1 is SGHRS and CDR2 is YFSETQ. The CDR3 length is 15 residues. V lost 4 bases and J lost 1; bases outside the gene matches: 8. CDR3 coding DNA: TGCGCCAGCAGCCCTAACGGACAGGATTCCTACGAGCAGTACTTC. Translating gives CASSPNGQDSYEQYF.

CDR3 nucleotide sequence: TGTGCCAGCAGTGACAGACAGGGGAACTATGGCTACACCTTC. Its protein product is CASSDRQGNYGYTF. This rearrangement joins TRBV6-2 or TRBV6-3 to TRBJ1-2; 8 positions agree with TRBD1. V lost 5 bases, J lost 2 bases, and 4 bases stayed unmatched. The CDR3 spans 14 residues. Germline values: CDR1 MNHEY, CDR2 SVGEGT.

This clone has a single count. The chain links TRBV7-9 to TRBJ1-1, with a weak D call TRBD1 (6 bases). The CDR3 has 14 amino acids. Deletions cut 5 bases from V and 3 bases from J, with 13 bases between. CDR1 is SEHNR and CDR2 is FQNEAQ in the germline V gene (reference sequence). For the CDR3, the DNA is TGTGCCAGCAGCCCGGCAGGGGACCACACTGAAGCTTTCTTT. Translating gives CASSPAGDHTEAFF.

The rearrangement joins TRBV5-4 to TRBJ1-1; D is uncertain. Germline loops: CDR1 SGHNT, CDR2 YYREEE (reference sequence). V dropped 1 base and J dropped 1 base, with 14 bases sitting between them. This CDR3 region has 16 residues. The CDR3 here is CASSLRRERGNTEAFF. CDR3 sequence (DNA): TGTGCCAGCAGCTTGAGGAGGGAACGTGGGAACACTGAAGCTTTCTTT.

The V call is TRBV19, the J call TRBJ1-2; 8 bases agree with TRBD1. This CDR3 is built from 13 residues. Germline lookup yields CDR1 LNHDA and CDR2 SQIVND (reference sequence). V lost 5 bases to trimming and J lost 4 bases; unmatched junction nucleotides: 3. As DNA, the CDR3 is TGTGCCAGTAGTCCGACAGGGGTCTATGGCTACACCTTC. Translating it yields CASSPTGVYGYTF. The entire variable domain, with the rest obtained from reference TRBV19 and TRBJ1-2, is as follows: DGGITQSPKYLFRKEGQNVTLSCEQNLNHDAMYWYRQDPGQGLRLIYYSQIVNDFQKGDIAEGYSVSREKKESFPLTVTSAQKNPTAFYLCASSPTGVYGYTFGSGTRLTVV.

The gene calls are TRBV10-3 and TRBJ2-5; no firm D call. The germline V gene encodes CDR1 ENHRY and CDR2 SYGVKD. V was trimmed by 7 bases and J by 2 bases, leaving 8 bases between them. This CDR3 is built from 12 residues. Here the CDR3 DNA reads TGTGCCATCAAGAGCACACAAGAGACCCAGTACTTC. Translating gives CAIKSTQETQYF.

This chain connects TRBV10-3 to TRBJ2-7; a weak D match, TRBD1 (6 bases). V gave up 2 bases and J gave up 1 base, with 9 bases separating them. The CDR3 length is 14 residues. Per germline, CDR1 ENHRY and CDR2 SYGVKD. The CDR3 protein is CAISELRGSYEQYF. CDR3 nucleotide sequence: TGTGCCATCAGTGAGCTAAGGGGGTCCTACGAGCAGTACTTC.

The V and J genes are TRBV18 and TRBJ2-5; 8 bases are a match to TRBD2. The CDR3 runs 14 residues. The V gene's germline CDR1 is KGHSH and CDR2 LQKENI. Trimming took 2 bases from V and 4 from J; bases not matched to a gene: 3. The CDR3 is CASSPNSGRETQYF. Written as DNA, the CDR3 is TGTGCCAGCTCACCAAACAGCGGGAGAGAGACCCAGTACTTC.

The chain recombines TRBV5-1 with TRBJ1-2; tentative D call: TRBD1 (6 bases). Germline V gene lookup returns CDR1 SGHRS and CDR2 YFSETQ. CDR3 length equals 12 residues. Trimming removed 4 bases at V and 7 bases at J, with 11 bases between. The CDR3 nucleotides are TGCGCCAGCAGCCTGGACAGAAGTGGCTACACCTTC. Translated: CASSLDRSGYTF.

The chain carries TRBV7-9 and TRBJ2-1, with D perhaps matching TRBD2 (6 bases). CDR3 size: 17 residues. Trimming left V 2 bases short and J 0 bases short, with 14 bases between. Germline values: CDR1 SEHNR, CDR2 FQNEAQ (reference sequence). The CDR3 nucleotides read TGTGCCAGCAGCTTACGAGGGAGGAAAAGCTCCTACAATGAGCAGTTCTTC. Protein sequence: CASSLRGRKSSYNEQFF.